These 27 T cell receptor beta chains share one sample of origin, sequenced in a study of T-cell memory formation after mild COVID-19. Each CDR3 protein is one row after TCRdb ran MiXCR on the 5' RACE reads. The data hold fewer than 400,000 distinct CDR3 sequences, with around a sixth observed a single time. Specimen: PBMCs or a T cell subset sorted from them (not recorded which). These receptors all come from a man aged 18 to 30 who had mild COVID-19 (a few samples of this study predate the infection). Cell type and time point are not known.

The V and J genes are TRBV6-1 and TRBJ2-3; D unresolved. Trimming took 0 bases from V and 0 from J, leaving 7 bases between them. This CDR3 has 15 residues. Germline V gives CDR1 MNHNS, CDR2 SASEGT. The chain's CDR3 is CASSEARRSTDTQYF. The CDR3 coding sequence is TGTGCCAGCAGTGAAGCGCGGCGGAGCACAGATACGCAGTATTTT.

This clonotype was seen at least ten times. The chain uses TRBV5-1 and TRBJ2-7; 12 bases match TRBD1. The V gene's germline CDR1 is SGHRS and CDR2 YFSETQ. After removal of 2 bases from V and 4 bases from J, the junction contained 10 bases not matched to a gene. This CDR3 comprises 17 residues. CDR3 loop: CASSFVSGTGGAYEQYF. The DNA for the CDR3 is TGCGCCAGCAGCTTCGTATCCGGGACAGGGGGCGCGTACGAGCAGTACTTC.

This clonotype has more than one count but fewer than ten. The chain employs TRBV20-1 and TRBJ1-5; a weak D match, TRBD1 (5 bases). With 5 bases removed from V and 4 bases from J, the gap between germline ends came to 15 bases. Germline CDR1 and CDR2: DFQATT and SNEGSKA (reference sequence). The CDR3 is made up of 14 amino acids. CDR3 loop: CSAGTGPMNQPQHF. CDR3 sequence (DNA): TGCAGTGCTGGGACCGGGCCGATGAATCAGCCCCAGCATTTT.

This rearrangement joins TRBV6-5 to TRBJ1-1; possible D gene TRBD1, 5 bases. V gave up 6 bases and J gave up 1 base, with 12 bases separating them. The V gene's germline CDR1 is MNHEY and CDR2 SVGAGI. This CDR3 is 14 amino acids long. The CDR3 sequence: CASRLRRGNTEAFF. The CDR3 bases are TGTGCCAGCAGACTCCGAAGGGGGAACACTGAAGCTTTCTTT.

The chain links TRBV10-3 to TRBJ1-1, with no clear D. V lost 6 bases and J lost 4, with 21 bases in between. The CDR3 extends over 16 amino acids. Per germline, CDR1 ENHRY and CDR2 SYGVKD. CDR3 in DNA: TGTGCCATCAGGTCAGAGGACCTGGGGAAGGGCACTGAAGCTTTCTTT. This translates into CAIRSEDLGKGTEAFF.

V usage is TRBV7-2 and J usage is TRBJ1-5; no clear D. The CDR3 runs to 15 residues. Germline V lookup: CDR1 SGHTA, CDR2 FQGNSA. Trimming took 4 bases from V and 2 from J, leaving 12 bases between them. This chain's CDR3 is CASSWVTGGNQPQHF. CDR3 nucleotides: TGTGCCAGCAGCTGGGTTACCGGGGGCAATCAGCCCCAGCATTTT. Variable domain in full (rest from reference TRBV7-2 and TRBJ1-5): GAGVSQSPSNKVTEKGKDVELRCDPISGHTALYWYRQSLGQGLEFLIYFQGNSAPDKSGLPSDRFSAERTGGSVSTLTIQRTQQEDSAVYLCASSWVTGGNQPQHFGDGTRLSIL.

This clonotype was seen a handful of times. The chain links TRBV7-9 to TRBJ2-3; a weak D match, TRBD1 (5 bases). With 5 bases removed from V and 0 bases from J, the gap between germline ends came to 9 bases. This CDR3 comprises 14 residues. From germline, CDR1 is SEHNR and CDR2 FQNEAQ (reference sequence). The CDR3, as DNA: TGTGCCAGCAGCCCGGACATTAGCACAGATACGCAGTATTTT. Its translation: CASSPDISTDTQYF.

This clonotype was counted ten times or more. The V and J genes are TRBV6-5 and TRBJ2-7; D gene uncertain. The V gene's germline CDR1 is MNHEY and CDR2 SVGAGI. Trimming shortened V by 6 bases and J by 2 bases, and 11 bases separated the two germline ends. The CDR3 length is 13 residues. The CDR3 sequence: CASRSPVTYEQYV. In nucleotides, the CDR3 is TGTGCCAGCAGGTCACCGGTAACCTACGAGCAGTACGTC.

The chain carries TRBV11-2 and TRBJ2-3; D is perhaps TRBD1 (6 bases). Germline V gene sequence: CDR1 SGHAT, CDR2 FQNNGV. The CDR3 covers 16 residues. The V end lost 5 bases, the J end lost 1 base, and 16 bases lay between the germline ends. CDR3 sequence reads: CASSIKQGSGTDTQYF. In DNA, the CDR3 is TGTGCCAGCAGCATAAAACAGGGATCCGGCACAGATACGCAGTATTTT.

This clonotype was counted only a few times. V usage is TRBV10-2 and J usage is TRBJ2-3; TRBD2 aligns across 8 bases. The length of the CDR3 is 17 residues. CDR1 and CDR2 (germline): WSHSY, SAAADI. V gave up 3 bases and J gave up 3 bases; unmatched junction bases: 11. The CDR3 coding sequence is TGCGCCAGCAGTGAACCCTTCGAGCGGGGGTATACAGATACGCAGTATTTT. Encoded protein: CASSEPFERGYTDTQYF.

The V gene is TRBV20-1, the J gene TRBJ2-3; 10 bases are a match to TRBD2. V shed 0 bases and J 2 bases; nucleotides not matched to a gene: 5. The germline CDR1 and CDR2 sequences are DFQATT and SNEGSKA (reference sequence). This CDR3 contains 16 residues. The CDR3 is CSARDLAGVSTDTQYF. CDR3 coding DNA: TGCAGTGCTAGAGATCTAGCGGGGGTTTCCACAGATACGCAGTATTTT.

The chain employs TRBV29-1 and TRBJ1-2; D gene uncertain. The germline CDR1 and CDR2 sequences are SQVTM and ANQGSEA. The CDR3 runs 12 residues. V dropped 5 bases and J dropped 4 bases, with 11 bases sitting between them. The CDR3 nucleotides are TGCAGCGTTCAGACCACCGGCTATGGCTACACCTTC. Its protein is CSVQTTGYGYTF.

In its sample, this clonotype was seen many times. The CDR3 DNA sequence: TGTGCCAGCAGCCTCGAACCCCCCGGGGAGCCGGGATACAATGAGCAGTTCTTC. Amino acids: CASSLEPPGEPGYNEQFF. The chain carries TRBV6-6 and TRBJ2-1, with D perhaps matching TRBD2 (5 bases). Germline V gives CDR1 MNHNY, CDR2 SVGAGI (reference sequence). The CDR3 loop spans 18 amino acids. Trimming took 6 bases from V and 4 from J, leaving 25 bases between them.

This clonotype was counted a few times. This chain connects TRBV7-2 to TRBJ1-5; TRBD1 matches at 7 bases. V lost 5 bases, J lost 4 bases, and 5 bases stayed unmatched. Germline values: CDR1 SGHTA, CDR2 FQGNSA. CDR3 length: 14 amino acids. CDR3 DNA sequence: TGTGCCAGCAGCCGACAGGGCCTGAATCAGCCCCAGCATTTT. Residues: CASSRQGLNQPQHF. The full variable domain, with the rest looked up from reference TRBV7-2 and TRBJ1-5, is GAGVSQSPSNKVTEKGKDVELRCDPISGHTALYWYRQSLGQGLEFLIYFQGNSAPDKSGLPSDRFSAERTGGSVSTLTIQRTQQEDSAVYLCASSRQGLNQPQHFGDGTRLSIL.

The rearrangement links TRBV3-1 to TRBJ1-1, with D unresolved. The CDR3 has 17 amino acids. Germline V lookup: CDR1 LGHDT, CDR2 YNNKEL (reference sequence). Trimming stripped 1 base from V and 1 base from J, with 16 bases between. The CDR3 bases are TGTGCCAGCAGCCAAGGATTTATTAGGCGTAAGAACACTGAAGCTTTCTTT. Protein: CASSQGFIRRKNTEAFF.

This clonotype was seen a single time. V and J are TRBV20-1 and TRBJ2-2; D is perhaps TRBD1 (6 bases). CDR1 is DFQATT and CDR2 is SNEGSKA in the germline V gene (reference sequence). The CDR3 consists of 14 residues. Trimming shortened V by 6 bases and J by 1 base, and 12 bases separated the two germline ends. The DNA for the CDR3 is TGCAGTGCGAACAGGGAACTGAACACCGGGGAGCTGTTTTTT. Protein sequence: CSANRELNTGELFF.

The chain couples TRBV4-1 to TRBJ2-5; either TRBD1 or TRBD2 may fit D (5 bases each). The germline V gene has CDR1 MGHRA and CDR2 YSYEKL. This CDR3 has 15 amino acids. V was shortened by 0 bases and J by 2 bases, with 10 bases between the two germline ends. CDR3 region: CASSQEGRPQETQYF. DNA of the CDR3: TGCGCCAGCAGCCAAGAGGGACGTCCGCAAGAGACCCAGTACTTC.

This clonotype was found a few times. The chain recombines TRBV24-1 with TRBJ2-3, with TRBD1 matching over 7 bases. The CDR3 covers 15 residues. The J segment lost 5 bases and the V segment lost 3 bases, leaving 7 bases of the junction unmatched. Germline V lookup: CDR1 KGHDR, CDR2 SFDVKD. CDR3: CATSDARGPGDTQYF. The DNA for the CDR3 is TGTGCCACCAGTGATGCTAGGGGGCCTGGAGATACGCAGTATTTT.

The chain couples TRBV5-1 to TRBJ1-2; TRBD1 matches 8 bases. Germline CDR1 SGHRS, CDR2 YFSETQ. The CDR3 is made up of 14 amino acids. V dropped 4 bases and J dropped 2; count of bases not matched to a gene: 4. CDR3 amino acids: CASSDRTGNYGYTF. CDR3 in DNA: TGCGCCAGCAGCGACCGGACAGGGAACTATGGCTACACCTTC. The whole variable domain, filled in from reference TRBV5-1 and TRBJ1-2, reads KAGVTQTPRYLIKTRGQQVTLSCSPISGHRSVSWYQQTPGQGLQFLFEYFSETQRNKGNFPGRFSGRQFSNSRSEMNVSTLELGDSALYLCASSDRTGNYGYTFGSGTRLTVV.

This rearrangement joins TRBV4-3 to TRBJ2-2; D might be TRBD2 (5 bases). Germline V gene lookup returns CDR1 LGHNA and CDR2 YSLEER. This CDR3 is built from 16 residues. The V end was cut by 1 base, the J end by 9 bases, with 18 bases between. The CDR3 nucleotides read TGCGCCAGCAGCCAAGTAGGGAGAGGATCAACCCGGGAGCTGTTTTTT. This translates into CASSQVGRGSTRELFF.

The rearrangement uses TRBV7-9 and TRBJ2-5; D ambiguous. The CDR3 is 11 residues long. V gave up 8 bases and J gave up 5 bases, with 9 bases separating them. CDR1 SEHNR and CDR2 FQNEAQ come from the germline V gene (reference sequence). CDR3 DNA: TGTGCCAGCCACCGGTGGGAGACCCAGTACTTC. It yields the protein CASHRWETQYF.

Here the CDR3 reads CASSLVYTEAFF. The DNA of the CDR3 is TGTGCCAGCAGCTTAGTGTACACTGAAGCTTTCTTT. The chain joins TRBV7-2 to TRBJ1-1; no firm D call. Trimming pared 1 base from V and 3 bases from J, leaving 3 bases between. CDR1 SGHTA and CDR2 FQGNSA come from the germline V gene. The CDR3 extends over 12 amino acids.

This clonotype was recorded many times. The gene calls are TRBV28 and TRBJ1-1; weak D call: TRBD1 (5 bases). The CDR3 runs to 16 residues. Germline assignment: CDR1 MDHEN and CDR2 SYDVKM. V was cut by 3 bases and J by 5 bases, with 19 bases left in between. The CDR3 bases are TGTGCCAGCAGTTTCGCAGTTGGGAGGGGCGAGACTGAAGCTTTCTTT. Its translation: CASSFAVGRGETEAFF.

CDR3 sequence: CASSLPGPTDTQYF. CDR3 nucleotides: TGCGCCAGCAGCCTTCCGGGGCCGACAGATACGCAGTATTTT. The rearrangement joins TRBV4-1 to TRBJ2-3; D is possibly TRBD1 or TRBD2 (5 bases each). The CDR3 is 14 residues long. V lost 4 bases to trimming and J lost 3 bases, with 11 bases between them. Germline CDR1 MGHRA, CDR2 YSYEKL.

This sequence joins TRBV27 and TRBJ2-7, with 8 nucleotides matching TRBD2. The germline CDR1 and CDR2 sequences are MNHEY and SMNVEV (reference sequence). Trimming at V came to 5 bases and at J to 0 bases, leaving 6 bases not matched to a gene. The CDR3 contains 15 residues. The CDR3 region has the DNA TGTGCCAGCAGTCCCCGGGGGGGACCCTCCTACGAGCAGTACTTC. Residues: CASSPRGGPSYEQYF.

The rearrangement links TRBV7-2 to TRBJ2-3; no reliable D call. Trimming shortened V by 8 bases and J by 5 bases, and 17 bases separated the two germline ends. CDR1 is SGHTA, CDR2 FQGNSA, per germline. The CDR3 sequence is 14 residues long. CDR3 protein: CASAKGRAEDTQYF. The CDR3 DNA sequence: TGTGCCAGCGCCAAGGGCCGGGCGGAAGATACGCAGTATTTT.

The V call is TRBV10-2, the J call TRBJ2-3; 10 bases match TRBD1. The CDR3 length is 15 residues. The V gene's germline CDR1 is WSHSY and CDR2 SAAADI. V lost 6 bases, J lost 3 bases, and 6 bases stayed unmatched. The CDR3 reads CASRRDRGGTDTQYF. Written as DNA, the CDR3 is TGCGCCAGCAGAAGGGACAGGGGAGGTACAGATACGCAGTATTTT.